The T cell receptor (beta chain) described here comes from a study of blood T cell repertoires in COVID-19. This clone was detected a few times. The CDR3 consists of 17 residues. Trimming took 2 bases from V and 0 from J, leaving 11 bases between them. The germline V gene has CDR1 MDHEN and CDR2 SYDVKM. The table came from immunoSEQ multiplex PCR; TCRdb's copy has only in-frame clones and leaves some out. The table has 270,000 or so clones, 83% seen once; the top ten hold 7.5% to 10%. This sequence joins TRBV28 and TRBJ1-6; unclear D gene. Material for sequencing was peripheral blood. The receptor comes from a woman aged 50 to 60 who had recovered from COVID-19. The CDR3: CASSLKFTSSYNSPLHF. For the CDR3, the DNA is TGTGCCAGCAGTTTAAAGTTCACGAGCTCCTATAATTCACCCCTCCACTTT. Full variable domain (outside the CDR3, taken from reference TRBV28 and TRBJ1-6): DVKVTQSSRYLVKRTGEKVFLECVQDMDHENMFWYRQDPGLGLRLIYFSYDVKMKEKGDIPEGYSVSREKKERFSLILESASTNQTSMYLCASSLKFTSSYNSPLHFGNGTRLTVT.